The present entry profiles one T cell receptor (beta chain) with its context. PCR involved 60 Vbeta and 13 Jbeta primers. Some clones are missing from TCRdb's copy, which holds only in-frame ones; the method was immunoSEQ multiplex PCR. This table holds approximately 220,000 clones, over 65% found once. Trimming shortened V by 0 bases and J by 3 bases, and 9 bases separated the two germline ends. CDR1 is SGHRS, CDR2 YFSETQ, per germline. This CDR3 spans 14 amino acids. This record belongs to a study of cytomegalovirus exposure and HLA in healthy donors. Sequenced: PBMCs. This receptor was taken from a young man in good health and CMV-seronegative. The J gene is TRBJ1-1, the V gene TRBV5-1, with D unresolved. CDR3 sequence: CASSLASRDTEAFF. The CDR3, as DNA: TGCGCCAGCAGCTTGGCTTCGAGGGACACTGAAGCTTTCTTT. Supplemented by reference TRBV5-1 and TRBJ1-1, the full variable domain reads KAGVTQTPRYLIKTRGQQVTLSCSPISGHRSVSWYQQTPGQGLQFLFEYFSETQRNKGNFPGRFSGRQFSNSRSEMNVSTLELGDSALYLCASSLASRDTEAFFGQGTRLTVV.